These T cell receptor beta chains were read from a single sample in a study of cytomegalovirus exposure and HLA in healthy donors. Assay used: immunoSEQ multiplex PCR; TCRdb lists only in-frame clones, some missing. The sample has a few hundred thousand clones, 90% seen once. The sequencing input was PBMCs. The source of these receptors is a woman in her late teens or twenties in good health and CMV-seronegative. Both conserved end residues are part of each CDR3. Fields, in order: CDR3 length, J gene, clone size, V gene, D gene, CDR3 protein, CDR3 DNA. The D gene is left open where the match is weak. For some rows the clone size is stated as once, few or many, or as a class when expanded; others skip it.

cdr3_length: 18; j_call: TRBJ1-1; clone_size: .; v_call: TRBV5-1; d_call: .; cdr3_aa: CASSLARVGSGKNTEAFF; cdr3_nt: TGCGCCAGCAGCTTGGCCAGGGTTGGGTCAGGGAAGAACACTGAAGCTTTCTTT
cdr3_length: 15; j_call: TRBJ1-5; clone_size: once; v_call: TRBV11-2; d_call: TRBD1; cdr3_aa: CASSSGQGNNQPQHF; cdr3_nt: TGTGCCAGCAGCTCGGGACAGGGAAACAATCAGCCCCAGCATTTT
cdr3_length: 14; j_call: TRBJ1-2; clone_size: once; v_call: TRBV4-3; d_call: TRBD1; cdr3_aa: CASSQGQGHYGYTF; cdr3_nt: TGCGCCAGCAGCCAAGGACAGGGGCACTATGGCTACACCTTC
cdr3_length: 14; j_call: TRBJ2-7; clone_size: .; v_call: TRBV2; d_call: .; cdr3_aa: CASSDPGLSYEQYF; cdr3_nt: TGTGCCAGCAGTGATCCAGGCCTCTCCTACGAGCAGTACTTC
cdr3_length: 14; j_call: TRBJ2-5; clone_size: .; v_call: TRBV6-5; d_call: .; cdr3_aa: CASSYGQIGETQYF; cdr3_nt: TGTGCCAGCAGTTACGGGCAGATTGGGGAGACCCAGTACTTC
cdr3_length: 15; j_call: TRBJ1-1; clone_size: .; v_call: TRBV10-3; d_call: TRBD1; cdr3_aa: CAIRMNPGQGAEAFF; cdr3_nt: TGTGCCATCAGGATGAATCCGGGACAGGGAGCTGAAGCTTTCTTT
cdr3_length: 15; j_call: TRBJ1-5; clone_size: .; v_call: TRBV5-8; d_call: TRBD1; cdr3_aa: CASSYPGGYNQPQHF; cdr3_nt: TGTGCCAGCAGCTACCCAGGGGGGTACAATCAGCCCCAGCATTTT
cdr3_length: 16; j_call: TRBJ2-3; clone_size: .; v_call: TRBV6-4; d_call: .; cdr3_aa: CASSDSDSQTGDTQYF; cdr3_nt: TGTGCCAGCAGTGACTCGGACTCCCAGACAGGAGATACGCAGTATTTT
cdr3_length: 15; j_call: TRBJ1-1; clone_size: once; v_call: TRBV9; d_call: .; cdr3_aa: CASSVSSDGRTEAFF; cdr3_nt: TGTGCCAGCAGCGTATCAAGCGACGGGAGGACTGAAGCTTTCTTT
cdr3_length: 15; j_call: TRBJ1-1; clone_size: .; v_call: TRBV6-5; d_call: TRBD1; cdr3_aa: CASSPTGTGYTEAFF; cdr3_nt: TGTGCCAGCAGTCCGACCGGGACAGGATACACTGAAGCTTTCTTT
cdr3_length: 16; j_call: TRBJ2-1; clone_size: .; v_call: TRBV6-4; d_call: TRBD2; cdr3_aa: CASSDGGLAGAGEQFF; cdr3_nt: TGTGCCAGCAGTGACGGTGGACTAGCGGGGGCGGGTGAGCAGTTCTTC
cdr3_length: 16; j_call: TRBJ2-1; clone_size: .; v_call: TRBV11-2; d_call: TRBD2; cdr3_aa: CASSLTLAGSYNEQFF; cdr3_nt: TGTGCCAGCAGCCTCACTCTAGCGGGGTCCTACAATGAGCAGTTCTTC
cdr3_length: 13; j_call: TRBJ1-4; clone_size: .; v_call: TRBV29-1; d_call: .; cdr3_aa: CSVEDTGTEKLFF; cdr3_nt: TGCAGCGTTGAAGATACAGGGACTGAAAAACTGTTTTTT
cdr3_length: 13; j_call: TRBJ2-7; clone_size: .; v_call: TRBV28; d_call: TRBD1; cdr3_aa: CASSRTGGNEQYF; cdr3_nt: TGTGCCAGCAGTCGGACAGGGGGCAACGAGCAGTACTTC
cdr3_length: 12; j_call: TRBJ2-7; clone_size: few; v_call: TRBV5-1; d_call: .; cdr3_aa: CASRSTYYEQYF; cdr3_nt: TGCGCCAGCAGAAGCACTTACTACGAGCAGTACTTC
cdr3_length: 14; j_call: TRBJ2-4; clone_size: .; v_call: TRBV29-1; d_call: TRBD2; cdr3_aa: CSVEGGGAKNIQYF; cdr3_nt: TGCAGCGTTGAAGGGGGGGGAGCCAAAAACATTCAGTACTTC
cdr3_length: 11; j_call: TRBJ1-3; clone_size: .; v_call: TRBV20-1; d_call: .; cdr3_aa: CSAPRGNTIYF; cdr3_nt: TGCAGTGCTCCCCGGGGAAACACCATATATTTT
cdr3_length: 13; j_call: TRBJ1-2; clone_size: .; v_call: TRBV5-4; d_call: .; cdr3_aa: CASSHSQDFGYTF; cdr3_nt: TGTGCCAGCAGCCACTCCCAGGATTTTGGCTACACCTTC
cdr3_length: 15; j_call: TRBJ2-7; clone_size: .; v_call: TRBV4-1; d_call: .; cdr3_aa: CASSQDPLRTWEQYF; cdr3_nt: TGCGCCAGCAGCCAAGACCCACTCCGAACGTGGGAGCAGTACTTC
cdr3_length: 16; j_call: TRBJ2-7; clone_size: .; v_call: TRBV7-2; d_call: TRBD2; cdr3_aa: CASSPSGGPISYEQYF; cdr3_nt: TGTGCCAGCAGCCCTAGCGGGGGTCCTATCTCCTACGAGCAGTACTTC
cdr3_length: 13; j_call: TRBJ1-4; clone_size: few; v_call: TRBV4-1; d_call: .; cdr3_aa: CASSQQGNEKLFF; cdr3_nt: TGCGCCAGCAGCCAACAGGGAAATGAAAAACTGTTTTTT
cdr3_length: 17; j_call: TRBJ1-4; clone_size: .; v_call: TRBV5-1; d_call: TRBD1; cdr3_aa: CASSPNRQGASNEKLFF; cdr3_nt: TGCGCCAGCAGCCCGAACCGACAGGGGGCAAGTAATGAAAAACTGTTTTTT
cdr3_length: 15; j_call: TRBJ2-7; clone_size: .; v_call: TRBV27; d_call: TRBD1; cdr3_aa: CASSQDRGRLREQYF; cdr3_nt: TGTGCCAGCAGTCAGGACAGGGGGCGCCTTCGCGAGCAGTACTTC
cdr3_length: 13; j_call: TRBJ1-5; clone_size: few; v_call: TRBV27; d_call: .; cdr3_aa: CASSLWSGQPQHF; cdr3_nt: TGTGCCAGCAGTTTATGGTCGGGGCAGCCCCAGCATTTT
cdr3_length: 14; j_call: TRBJ2-4; clone_size: once; v_call: TRBV14; d_call: TRBD2; cdr3_aa: CASSQAHAGDIQYF; cdr3_nt: TGTGCCAGCAGCCAAGCCCATGCGGGGGACATTCAGTACTTC
cdr3_length: 16; j_call: TRBJ1-2; clone_size: .; v_call: TRBV4-3; d_call: .; cdr3_aa: CASSQASSRGAYGYTF; cdr3_nt: TGCGCCAGCAGCCAAGCCTCAAGCCGAGGAGCCTATGGCTACACCTTC
cdr3_length: 13; j_call: TRBJ1-1; clone_size: .; v_call: TRBV27; d_call: .; cdr3_aa: CASSLQGLTEAFF; cdr3_nt: TGTGCCAGCAGTTTACAGGGCCTCACTGAAGCTTTCTTT
cdr3_length: 16; j_call: TRBJ2-5; clone_size: .; v_call: TRBV14; d_call: TRBD1; cdr3_aa: CASSPGQGGGGETQYF; cdr3_nt: TGTGCCAGCAGCCCCGGACAGGGGGGGGGCGGAGAGACCCAGTACTTC
cdr3_length: 15; j_call: TRBJ1-5; clone_size: .; v_call: TRBV7-6; d_call: TRBD1; cdr3_aa: CASSLGQGRGQPQHF; cdr3_nt: TGTGCCAGCAGCCTGGGACAGGGACGGGGTCAGCCCCAGCATTTT
cdr3_length: 13; j_call: TRBJ1-5; clone_size: .; v_call: TRBV10-3; d_call: TRBD1; cdr3_aa: CAIRDRINQPQHF; cdr3_nt: TGTGCCATCAGGGACAGGATCAATCAGCCCCAGCATTTT
cdr3_length: 13; j_call: TRBJ1-1; clone_size: .; v_call: TRBV6-5; d_call: .; cdr3_aa: CASSYGPNTEAFF; cdr3_nt: TGTGCCAGCAGTTACGGCCCTAACACTGAAGCTTTCTTT
cdr3_length: 13; j_call: TRBJ1-1; clone_size: once; v_call: TRBV7-9; d_call: .; cdr3_aa: CASSPEVPTEAFF; cdr3_nt: TGTGCCAGCAGCCCGGAGGTCCCGACTGAAGCTTTCTTT
cdr3_length: 14; j_call: TRBJ2-1; clone_size: .; v_call: TRBV2; d_call: TRBD1; cdr3_aa: CASKPGQTYNEQFF; cdr3_nt: TGTGCCAGCAAACCGGGACAGACTTACAATGAGCAGTTCTTC
cdr3_length: 16; j_call: TRBJ1-1; clone_size: .; v_call: TRBV6-5; d_call: .; cdr3_aa: CASSYSIADMNTEAFF; cdr3_nt: TGTGCCAGCAGTTACTCAATCGCGGATATGAACACTGAAGCTTTCTTT
cdr3_length: 12; j_call: TRBJ1-5; clone_size: .; v_call: TRBV5-1; d_call: .; cdr3_aa: CATLPRNQPQHF; cdr3_nt: TGCGCCACCCTCCCTCGGAATCAGCCCCAGCATTTT
cdr3_length: 14; j_call: TRBJ1-5; clone_size: .; v_call: TRBV5-8; d_call: .; cdr3_aa: CASSLGGSNQPQHF; cdr3_nt: TGTGCCAGCAGCTTAGGAGGTAGCAATCAGCCCCAGCATTTT
cdr3_length: 16; j_call: TRBJ2-1; clone_size: .; v_call: TRBV2; d_call: TRBD2; cdr3_aa: CATQIGLAGHDNEQFF; cdr3_nt: TGTGCCACCCAAATCGGACTAGCGGGCCACGACAATGAGCAGTTCTTC
cdr3_length: 13; j_call: TRBJ1-1; clone_size: once; v_call: TRBV30; d_call: .; cdr3_aa: CAWSRQRDTEAFF; cdr3_nt: TGTGCCTGGAGTCGACAGCGGGACACTGAAGCTTTCTTT
cdr3_length: 15; j_call: TRBJ1-5; clone_size: .; v_call: TRBV19; d_call: .; cdr3_aa: CASSISGWGNQPQHF; cdr3_nt: TGTGCCAGTAGTATATCCGGGTGGGGCAATCAGCCCCAGCATTTT
cdr3_length: 12; j_call: TRBJ2-1; clone_size: .; v_call: TRBV15; d_call: .; cdr3_aa: CATSPSGNEQFF; cdr3_nt: TGTGCCACCAGCCCAAGCGGCAATGAGCAGTTCTTC
cdr3_length: 18; j_call: TRBJ1-5; clone_size: once; v_call: TRBV12-1; d_call: .; cdr3_aa: CASSAGQRVLPSNQPQHF; cdr3_nt: TGTGCCAGCAGCGCCGGACAGAGGGTCCTTCCTAGCAATCAGCCCCAGCATTTT